The following is a T cell receptor (beta chain) sequence with its context. Using immunoSEQ multiplex PCR, the repertoire was profiled, and TCRdb retains in-frame clones only, with some absent. The table includes 58,000 or so clones, roughly 84% detected once. Germline-derived CDR1 and CDR2 are LNHDA and SQIVND (reference sequence). This CDR3 contains 13 residues. With 4 bases removed from V and 1 base from J, the gap between germline ends came to 7 bases. This entry belongs to a study of OX40 agonist ivuxolimab in advanced cancers. Study-level background: Three patients showed partial responses: one hepatocellular carcinoma and two cutaneous melanoma cases.

Sequencing used CD4+ or CD8+ T cells sorted from blood, obtained in a trial of the OX40 agonist ivuxolimab. The V and J genes are TRBV19 and TRBJ1-2; the D gene is possibly TRBD1 (6 bases). The sequence came from an adult with an advanced solid tumor such as melanoma, head and neck, liver or kidney cancer. CDR3 DNA: TGTGCCAGTAGTAGAGGGGGTAACTATGGCTACACCTTC. The encoded protein is CASSRGGNYGYTF.